Listed here are 4 T cell receptor beta chains from one sample, sequenced in a study of T cell repertoires in cytomegalovirus infection. MiXCR was run by TCRdb on the reads, yielding one entry per CDR3 protein. The sample consists of 150,000 to 200,000 distinct CDR3 sequences, about an eighth of them appearing once. The sequencing input was PBMCs. These receptors all come from a human donor in good health (CMV status not recorded). Some clones in this sample may be carry-over from other donors' samples.

This clonotype has a handful of counts. V is TRBV20-1 and J is TRBJ2-1, with TRBD2 identical over 9 bases. V lost 0 bases to trimming and J lost 7 bases; unmatched junction nucleotides: 10. The CDR3 spans 16 residues. Germline V gene data show CDR1 as DFQATT and CDR2 as SNEGSKA (reference sequence). The CDR3 spells CSARDSGLAGWNEQFF. In nucleotides, the CDR3 is TGCAGTGCTAGAGATAGCGGGCTAGCGGGGTGGAATGAGCAGTTCTTC.

V is TRBV5-1 and J is TRBJ2-1; 15 positions match TRBD2. Unmatched junction bases numbered 9, after V lost 4 bases and J lost 10 bases. Germline CDR1 and CDR2: SGHRS and YFSETQ. The CDR3 contains 16 residues. The CDR3 DNA follows: TGCGCCAGCAGCGGCCTGGGACTAGCGGGAGGTGGCGAGCAGTTCTTC. Its translation is CASSGLGLAGGGEQFF.

This clonotype was counted a few times. The chain links TRBV10-3 to TRBJ1-1; TRBD1 matches 9 bases. V gave up 9 bases and J gave up 5 bases; unmatched junction bases: 4. Germline V gene sequence: CDR1 ENHRY, CDR2 SYGVKD. The CDR3 length is 12 residues. CDR3 DNA sequence: TGTGCCATTACGGACAGGGGAACTGAAGCTTTCTTT. Translating it yields CAITDRGTEAFF.

This clonotype was counted many times. The V gene is TRBV7-2, the J gene TRBJ1-1; D is ambiguous. Germline CDR1 is SGHTA and CDR2 is FQGNSA. The CDR3 runs 15 residues. V lost 1 base, J lost 0 bases, and 9 bases lay in between. In DNA, the CDR3 is TGTGCCAGCAGCTTAGGTCAGGTGATGAACACTGAAGCTTTCTTT. Protein: CASSLGQVMNTEAFF. Full variable domain (missing parts from reference TRBV7-2 and TRBJ1-1): GAGVSQSPSNKVTEKGKDVELRCDPISGHTALYWYRQSLGQGLEFLIYFQGNSAPDKSGLPSDRFSAERTGGSVSTLTIQRTQQEDSAVYLCASSLGQVMNTEAFFGQGTRLTVV.